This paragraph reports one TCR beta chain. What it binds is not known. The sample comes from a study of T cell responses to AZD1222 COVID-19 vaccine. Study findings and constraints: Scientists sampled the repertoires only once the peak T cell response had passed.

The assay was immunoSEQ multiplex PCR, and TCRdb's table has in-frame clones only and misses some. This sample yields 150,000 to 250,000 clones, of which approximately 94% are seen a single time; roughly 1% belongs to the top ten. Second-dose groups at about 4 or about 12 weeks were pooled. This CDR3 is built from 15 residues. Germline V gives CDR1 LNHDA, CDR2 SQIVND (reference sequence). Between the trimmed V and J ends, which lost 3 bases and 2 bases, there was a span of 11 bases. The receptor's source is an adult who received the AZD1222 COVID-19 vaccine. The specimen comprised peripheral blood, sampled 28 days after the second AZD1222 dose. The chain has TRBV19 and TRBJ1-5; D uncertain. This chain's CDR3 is CASSMAGIGNQPQHF. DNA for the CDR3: TGTGCCAGTAGTATGGCCGGGATTGGCAATCAGCCCCAGCATTTT.